This T cell receptor (beta chain) is drawn from a study of T cell repertoires in cytomegalovirus infection (dated by TCRdb to between 2018 and 2020). The study in broad terms: Recently identified HLA-C-restricted CMV epitopes, whose presentation resists viral immunomodulation, were targeted by peptide stimulations together with well-studied HLA-B-restricted epitopes. The HLA type of each donor mattered for the analysis, because public TCR beta signatures pointed to carriage of CMV infection along with the matching HLA type.

Study-wide conclusions, independent of this receptor: Carriers of CMV infection plus the relevant HLA type were discriminated by the cumulative frequency of public TCR beta family members in the study cohort and in an independent roughly 340-donor cohort. In the ex vivo response, HLA-C-restricted CMV-specific TCR beta clonotypes were dominant, and in two of eight donors the single most frequent clonotype came from this HLA-C-restricted group.

A remark on this clonotype: Its binding antigen is unknown. No much larger clone exists at a distance of one base, and base qualities are not known.

Data came from an Illumina HiSeq 1500. TCRdb reprocessed the public reads (quality trimming at Q25 with fastp, clone calling with MiXCR) and kept in-frame beta chains. Under each unique CDR3 protein, matching rows form one entry showing the most common genes and DNA. The sample table records roughly 500,000 distinct CDR3 sequences; around 30% of these occur just once. Together, the top ten hold 17% of the sample. What this sample's treatment or condition label stands for: in vitro stimulation with specific CMV peptide epitopes to enrich CMV-specific T cells. Deletion took 2 bases off V and 7 bases off J, with a span of 8 bases between the germline ends. Reading the germline V gene gives CDR1 SGHVT and CDR2 SQSDAQ. The CDR3 has 13 amino acids, counting the end cysteine and phenylalanine. This entry keeps only the CDR3 DNA: 39 bases, framed from base 1.

The source was cultured PBMCs, collected from culture after CMV antigen stimulation. The rearranged segments are TRBV7-4 and TRBJ2-2; the D gene cannot be resolved reliably. The origin of this receptor is a human donor in good health (CMV status not recorded). Some clones in this sample may be carry-over from other donors' samples. The CDR3 region has the sequence CASSLPPGGELFF. The bases are TGTGCCAGCAGCTTACCCCCCGGCGGGGAGCTGTTTTTT. Beyond the CDR3, the reference TRBV7-4 and TRBJ2-2 genes provide the residues; the full variable domain reads: GAGVSQSPRYKVAKRGRDVALRCDSISGHVTLYWYRQTLGQGSEVLTYSQSDAQRDKSGRPSGRFSAERPERSVSTLKIQRTEQGDSAVYLCASSLPPGGELFFGEGSRLTVL.